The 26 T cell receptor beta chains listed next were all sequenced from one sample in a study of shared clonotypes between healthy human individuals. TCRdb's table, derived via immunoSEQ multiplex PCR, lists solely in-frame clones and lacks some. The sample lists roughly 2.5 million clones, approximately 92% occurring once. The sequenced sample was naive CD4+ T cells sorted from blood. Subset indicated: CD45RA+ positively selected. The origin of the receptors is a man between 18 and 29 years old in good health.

Here the CDR3 DNA reads TGTGCCAGCAGCTTAGTGGGCGGGAGGGCAGTCGACGAGCAGTACTTC. Amino acid sequence: CASSLVGGRAVDEQYF. The V and J genes are TRBV7-2 and TRBJ2-7; 9 bases align to TRBD2. The V segment lost 1 base and the J segment 5 bases; nucleotides outside the gene matches: 9. Germline loops: CDR1 SGHTA, CDR2 FQGNSA. The CDR3 length is 16 residues. The variable domain in full, completed from reference TRBV7-2 and TRBJ2-7, reads GAGVSQSPSNKVTEKGKDVELRCDPISGHTALYWYRQSLGQGLEFLIYFQGNSAPDKSGLPSDRFSAERTGGSVSTLTIQRTQQEDSAVYLCASSLVGGRAVDEQYFGPGTRLTVT.

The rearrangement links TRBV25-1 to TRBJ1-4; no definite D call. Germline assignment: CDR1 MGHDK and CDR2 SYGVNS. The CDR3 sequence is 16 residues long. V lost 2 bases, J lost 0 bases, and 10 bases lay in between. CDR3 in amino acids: CASSEPNMATNEKLFF. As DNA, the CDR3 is TGTGCCAGCAGTGAACCTAACATGGCAACTAATGAAAAACTGTTTTTT.

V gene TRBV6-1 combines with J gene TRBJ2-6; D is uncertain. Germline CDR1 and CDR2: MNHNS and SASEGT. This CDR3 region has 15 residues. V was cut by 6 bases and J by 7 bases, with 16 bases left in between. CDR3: CASSLASLGANVLTF. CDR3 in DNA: TGTGCCAGCAGCCTTGCCAGCCTTGGTGCCAACGTCCTGACTTTC.

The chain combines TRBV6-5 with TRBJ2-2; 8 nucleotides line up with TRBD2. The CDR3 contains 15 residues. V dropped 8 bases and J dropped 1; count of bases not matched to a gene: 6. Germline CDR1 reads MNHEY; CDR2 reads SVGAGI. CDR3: CASGSRGGNTGELFF. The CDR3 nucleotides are TGTGCCAGCGGGAGCCGGGGGGGGAACACCGGGGAGCTGTTTTTT.

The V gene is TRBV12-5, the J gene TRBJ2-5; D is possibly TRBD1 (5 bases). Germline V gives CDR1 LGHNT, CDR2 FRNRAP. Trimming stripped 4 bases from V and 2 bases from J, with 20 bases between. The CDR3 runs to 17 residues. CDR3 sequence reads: CASGWGRTDQTQETQYF. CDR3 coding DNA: TGTGCTAGTGGTTGGGGCCGGACGGATCAAACTCAAGAGACCCAGTACTTC.

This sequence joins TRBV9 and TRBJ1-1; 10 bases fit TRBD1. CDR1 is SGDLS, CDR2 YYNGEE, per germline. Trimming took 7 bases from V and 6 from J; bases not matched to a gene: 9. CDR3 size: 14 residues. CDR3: CASGGTGAGAEAFF. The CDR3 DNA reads TGTGCCAGCGGGGGGACAGGGGCTGGGGCTGAAGCTTTCTTT.

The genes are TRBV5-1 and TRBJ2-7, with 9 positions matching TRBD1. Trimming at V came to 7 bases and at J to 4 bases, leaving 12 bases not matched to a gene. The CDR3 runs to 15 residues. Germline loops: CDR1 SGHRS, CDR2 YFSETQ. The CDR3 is CASSFPGQGKYEQYF. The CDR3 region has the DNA TGCGCCAGCTCTTTTCCGGGACAGGGTAAATACGAGCAGTACTTC.

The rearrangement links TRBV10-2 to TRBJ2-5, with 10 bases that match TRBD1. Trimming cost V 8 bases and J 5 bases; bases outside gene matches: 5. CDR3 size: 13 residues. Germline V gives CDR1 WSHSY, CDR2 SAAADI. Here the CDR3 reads CASSLGQGETQYF. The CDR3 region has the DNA TGCGCCAGCTCACTGGGACAGGGGGAGACCCAGTACTTC.

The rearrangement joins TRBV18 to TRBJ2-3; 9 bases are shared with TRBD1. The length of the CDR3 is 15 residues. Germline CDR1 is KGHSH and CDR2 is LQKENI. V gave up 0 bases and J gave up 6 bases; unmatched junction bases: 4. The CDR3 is CASSPPRTGADTQYF. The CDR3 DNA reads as TGTGCCAGCTCACCACCACGGACAGGGGCCGATACGCAGTATTTT.

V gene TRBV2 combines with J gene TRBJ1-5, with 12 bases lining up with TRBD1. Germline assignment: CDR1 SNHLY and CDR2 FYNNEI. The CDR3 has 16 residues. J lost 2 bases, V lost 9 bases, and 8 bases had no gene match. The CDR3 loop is CARPGQGAPGNQPQHF. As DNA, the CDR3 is TGTGCCAGGCCGGGACAGGGGGCGCCGGGCAATCAGCCCCAGCATTTT.

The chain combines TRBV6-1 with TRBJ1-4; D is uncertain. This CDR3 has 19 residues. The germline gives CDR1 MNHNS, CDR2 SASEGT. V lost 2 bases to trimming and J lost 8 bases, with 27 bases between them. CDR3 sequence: CASSEYSRGVWRVNEKLFF. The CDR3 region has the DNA TGTGCCAGCAGTGAATACTCCCGGGGTGTGTGGCGAGTTAACGAAAAACTGTTTTTT.

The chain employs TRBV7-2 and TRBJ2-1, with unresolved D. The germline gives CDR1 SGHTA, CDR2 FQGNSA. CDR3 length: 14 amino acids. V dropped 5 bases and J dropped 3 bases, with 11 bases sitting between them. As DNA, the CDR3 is TGTGCCAGCAGCCCTGAGCTGGTCTACAATGAGCAGTTCTTC. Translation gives CASSPELVYNEQFF.

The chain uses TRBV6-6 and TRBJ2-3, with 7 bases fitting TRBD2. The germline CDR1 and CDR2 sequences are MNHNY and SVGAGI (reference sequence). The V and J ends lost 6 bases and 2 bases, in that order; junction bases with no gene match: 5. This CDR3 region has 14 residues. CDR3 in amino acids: CASSLLAATDTQYF. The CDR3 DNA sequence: TGTGCCAGCAGCCTTCTAGCGGCCACAGATACGCAGTATTTT.

CDR3 protein: CASSPWGVGAKNIQYF. The DNA of the CDR3 is TGTGCCAGCAGCCCATGGGGGGTCGGGGCCAAAAACATTCAGTACTTC. This chain uses TRBV16 with TRBJ2-4; a possible D gene is TRBD2 (6 bases). Germline loops: CDR1 KGHSY, CDR2 FQNENV. V shed 4 bases and J shed 1 base, with 14 bases lying between them. CDR3 length: 16 residues.

The CDR3 is CASSLSTVGNEQFF. The CDR3 DNA follows: TGTGCCAGCAGTTTATCAACAGTTGGCAATGAGCAGTTCTTC. This chain connects TRBV27 to TRBJ2-1; the D is unclear. Germline V gives CDR1 MNHEY, CDR2 SMNVEV (reference sequence). Trimming cost V 0 bases and J 6 bases, with 9 bases left between them. CDR3 length: 14 amino acids.

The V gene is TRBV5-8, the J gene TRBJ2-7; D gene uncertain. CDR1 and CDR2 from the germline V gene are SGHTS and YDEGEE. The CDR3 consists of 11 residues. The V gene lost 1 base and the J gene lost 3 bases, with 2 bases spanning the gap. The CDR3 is CASSLFYEQYF. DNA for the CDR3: TGTGCCAGCAGCTTGTTCTACGAGCAGTACTTC.

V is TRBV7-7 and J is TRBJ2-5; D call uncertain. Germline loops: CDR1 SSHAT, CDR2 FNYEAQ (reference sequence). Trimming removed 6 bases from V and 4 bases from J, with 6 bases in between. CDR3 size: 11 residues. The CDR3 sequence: CASRVSETQYF. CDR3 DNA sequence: TGTGCCAGCAGGGTTTCAGAGACCCAGTACTTC.

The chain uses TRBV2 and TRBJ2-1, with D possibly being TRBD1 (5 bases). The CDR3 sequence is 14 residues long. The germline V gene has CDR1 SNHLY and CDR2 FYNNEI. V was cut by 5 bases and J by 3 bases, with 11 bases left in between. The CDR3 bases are TGTGCCAGCAGTACAGGTGGCGGCTACAATGAGCAGTTCTTC. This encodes CASSTGGGYNEQFF.

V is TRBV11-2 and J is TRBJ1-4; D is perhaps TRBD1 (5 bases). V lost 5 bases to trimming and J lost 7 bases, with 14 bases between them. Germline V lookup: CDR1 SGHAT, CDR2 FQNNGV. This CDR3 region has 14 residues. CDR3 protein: CASSPQGMGEKLFF. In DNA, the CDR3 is TGTGCCAGCAGCCCTCAGGGAATGGGTGAAAAACTGTTTTTT.

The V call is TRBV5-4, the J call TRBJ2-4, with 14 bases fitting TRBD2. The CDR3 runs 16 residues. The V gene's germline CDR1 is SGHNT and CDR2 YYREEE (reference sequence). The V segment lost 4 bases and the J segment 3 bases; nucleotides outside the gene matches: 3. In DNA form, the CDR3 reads TGTGCCAGCAGCCCGGGACTAGCGGGAGTCAAAAACATTCAGTACTTC. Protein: CASSPGLAGVKNIQYF.

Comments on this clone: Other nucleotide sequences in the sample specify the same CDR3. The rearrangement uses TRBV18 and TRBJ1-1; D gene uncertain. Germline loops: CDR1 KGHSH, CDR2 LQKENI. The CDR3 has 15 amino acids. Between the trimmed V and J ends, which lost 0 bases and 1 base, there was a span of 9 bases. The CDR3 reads CASSPPGRSNTEAFF. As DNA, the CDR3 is TGTGCCAGCTCACCACCAGGCAGGTCGAACACTGAAGCTTTCTTT.

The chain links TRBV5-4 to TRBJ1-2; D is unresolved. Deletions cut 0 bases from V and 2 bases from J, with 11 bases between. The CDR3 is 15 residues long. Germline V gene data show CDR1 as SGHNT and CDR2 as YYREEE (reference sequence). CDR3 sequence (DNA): TGTGCCAGCAGCTTGGCGGATAGGCAGAACTATGGCTACACCTTC. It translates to CASSLADRQNYGYTF.

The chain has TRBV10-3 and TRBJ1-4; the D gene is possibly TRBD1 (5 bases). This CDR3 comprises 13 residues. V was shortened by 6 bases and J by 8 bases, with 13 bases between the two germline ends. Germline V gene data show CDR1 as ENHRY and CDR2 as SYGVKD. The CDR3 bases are TGTGCCATCAGGGCAGGGTTACGAGAAAAACTGTTTTTT. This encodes CAIRAGLREKLFF.

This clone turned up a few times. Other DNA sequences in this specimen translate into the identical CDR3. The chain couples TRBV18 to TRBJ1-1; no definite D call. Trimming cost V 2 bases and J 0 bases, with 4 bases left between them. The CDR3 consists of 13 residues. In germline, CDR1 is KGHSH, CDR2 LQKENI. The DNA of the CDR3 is TGTGCCAGCTCACCAGTGATGAACACTGAAGCTTTCTTT. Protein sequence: CASSPVMNTEAFF.

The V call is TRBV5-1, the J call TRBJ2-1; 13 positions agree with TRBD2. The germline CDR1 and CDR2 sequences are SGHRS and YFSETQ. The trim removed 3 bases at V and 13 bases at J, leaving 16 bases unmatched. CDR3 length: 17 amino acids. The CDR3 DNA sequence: TGCGCCAGCAGCTATCGCTCCGGGACTAGCGGGATTACGGAACAGTTCTTC. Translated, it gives CASSYRSGTSGITEQFF.

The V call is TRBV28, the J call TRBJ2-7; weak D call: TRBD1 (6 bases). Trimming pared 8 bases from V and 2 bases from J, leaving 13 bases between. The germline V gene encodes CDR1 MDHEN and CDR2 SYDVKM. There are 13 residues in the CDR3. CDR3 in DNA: TGTGCCAGCGGAAGTCAGGGGCCCTACGAGCAGTACTTC. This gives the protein CASGSQGPYEQYF.